The rows below give T cell receptor beta chains drawn from one sample of a study of cytomegalovirus exposure and HLA in healthy donors. Generated by immunoSEQ multiplex PCR, the TCRdb table keeps only in-frame clones and is missing some. This table has more than 85,000 clones, less than 9.5% appearing once. The sample consisted of PBMCs. Receptors were obtained from a man in his forties or fifties in good health and CMV-seropositive. The CDR3 runs from the conserved cysteine through the conserved F or W. D genes are given only for firm matches. Size is stated for part of the rows, as once, few or many counts, or as a class when the clone is expanded.

>TRBV28|TRBD2|TRBJ2-7|few
TGTGCCAGCAGTACCCAAATCATAGCGGGAGGATCCTACGAGCAGTACTTC
CASSTQIIAGGSYEQYF
>TRBV7-6|NA|TRBJ2-7|few
TGTGCCAGCAGCCAAGACAGCTACGAGCAGTACTTC
CASSQDSYEQYF
>TRBV14|TRBD2|TRBJ2-1|NA
TGTGCCAGCAGCCAAGATGTCCCGCTTAGAGCGGGATTGGGGAATGAGCAGTTCTTC
CASSQDVPLRAGLGNEQFF
>TRBV30|NA|TRBJ1-6|few
TGTGCCTGGAGTGGGAGAGATAATTCACCCCTCCACTTT
CAWSGRDNSPLHF
>TRBV2|TRBD2|TRBJ2-2|NA
TGTGCCAGCAGTCCGACTAGCGTGAACACCGGGGAGCTGTTTTTT
CASSPTSVNTGELFF
>TRBV5-1|TRBD1|TRBJ2-1|NA
TGCGCCAGCAGCTTGGACGGACAGGGGGCGACGAATGAGCAGTTCTTC
CASSLDGQGATNEQFF
>TRBV10-3|NA|TRBJ2-1|few
TGTGCCGGAGCCTCCTACAATGAGCAGTTCTTC
CAGASYNEQFF
>TRBV28|NA|TRBJ2-5|NA
TGTGCCAGCAGTTATACGACCAGCGGTTCCCAAGAGACCCAGTACTTC
CASSYTTSGSQETQYF
>TRBV5-1|TRBD1|TRBJ2-7|few
TGCGCCAGCAGCTTGGAAGGACAGGGGTTCCCCTCGTACGAGCAGTACTTC
CASSLEGQGFPSYEQYF
>TRBV19|TRBD1|TRBJ1-5|few
TGTGCCAGTAGAAATACAGGGGGAGGTCAGCCCCAGCATTTT
CASRNTGGGQPQHF
>TRBV5-5|TRBD1|TRBJ1-2|NA
TGTGCCAGCAGCTTCTCTCAGGGGGACGGCTACACCTTC
CASSFSQGDGYTF
>TRBV9|NA|TRBJ1-2|NA
TGTGCCAGCAGCGGCGACAGGCCTTCAGGGGATGGCTACACCTTC
CASSGDRPSGDGYTF
>TRBV19|NA|TRBJ1-5|few
TGTGCCAGTAGTATATCCCCAGGGGTTAGCAATCAGCCCCAGCATTTT
CASSISPGVSNQPQHF
>TRBV6-1|TRBD2|TRBJ2-7|few
TGTGCCAGCAGTGAAGCCCATTTGGGACTAGCGGGAGTCTACGAGCAGTACTTC
CASSEAHLGLAGVYEQYF
>TRBV19|TRBD1|TRBJ1-5|NA
TGTGCCAGTAGTCAGACAGGGCTGGGTGCGCAGCCCCAGCATTTT
CASSQTGLGAQPQHF
>TRBV7-9|NA|TRBJ1-5|NA
TGTGCCAGCAGCTTAGGTCAGGGTGGCGGTCAGCCCCAGCATTTT
CASSLGQGGGQPQHF
>TRBV11-2|TRBD2|TRBJ2-7|few
TGTGCCAGCAGCTTGTCTAGCGGTGCCTACGAGCAGTACTTC
CASSLSSGAYEQYF
>TRBV4-2|NA|TRBJ2-1|NA
TGTGCCAGCAGCCAAGATCTAGCCGGCTCCTACAATGAGCAGTTCTTC
CASSQDLAGSYNEQFF
>TRBV7-8|TRBD2|TRBJ2-4|NA
TGTGCCAGCAGCTTAGCCCCTGGACTAGCCGGGTTAGCCAAAAACATTCAGTACTTC
CASSLAPGLAGLAKNIQYF
>TRBV30|TRBD2|TRBJ2-7|NA
TGTGCCTGGAGTGGGAGACTAGCGGGAGGCGGCGCCTACGAGCAGTACTTC
CAWSGRLAGGGAYEQYF
>TRBV7-3|TRBD1|TRBJ1-6|few
TGTGCCAGCAGCGACACCGGGACAGATTTCTCACCCCTCCACTTT
CASSDTGTDFSPLHF
>TRBV28|TRBD2|TRBJ2-5|few
TGTGCCAGCAGTTTATTCGGGTTTGGGAGCGGGGCCCAAGAGACCCAGTACTTC
CASSLFGFGSGAQETQYF
>TRBV6-1|TRBD1|TRBJ1-1|many
TGTGCCAGCAATTCAGGGGGGACAGGGGGCTCTGAAGCTTTCTTT
CASNSGGTGGSEAFF
>TRBV4-1|TRBD1|TRBJ2-3|few
TGCGCCAGCAGCGGAGCCGGGACAGGGGGCGACACAGATACGCAGTATTTT
CASSGAGTGGDTDTQYF
>TRBV7-6|NA|TRBJ2-5|few
TGTGCCAGCAGCTTATCCGGGGAGACCCAGTACTTC
CASSLSGETQYF
>TRBV5-8|TRBD1|TRBJ1-6|few
TGTGCCAGCAGCTTGGCGGGACAGGGGTTTAATTCACCCCTCCACTTT
CASSLAGQGFNSPLHF
>TRBV27|TRBD1|TRBJ1-6|few
TGTGCCAGCAGCATATGGACAGGTTCACCCCTCCACTTT
CASSIWTGSPLHF
>TRBV25-1|TRBD2|TRBJ2-7|NA
TGTGCCAGCAGTGAGGGACTAGCGGGCTCCTACGAGCAGTACTTC
CASSEGLAGSYEQYF
>TRBV6-1|NA|TRBJ1-4|few
TGTGCCAGCAGTGAAGGACACGTGCAAGAAAAACTGTTTTTT
CASSEGHVQEKLFF
>TRBV4-2|TRBD1|TRBJ1-1|few
TGTGCCAGCAGCCTTACAGGGGGGAACACTGAAGCTTTCTTT
CASSLTGGNTEAFF
>TRBV18|NA|TRBJ1-2|NA
TGTGCCAGCTCACCACAGAACCCGGAGTGGGGCTACACCTTC
CASSPQNPEWGYTF
>TRBV15|TRBD1|TRBJ1-4|NA
TGTGCCACCAGCAGAACAGGGGGCCAAGGCGAAAAACTGTTTTTT
CATSRTGGQGEKLFF
>TRBV5-4|TRBD2|TRBJ2-7|NA
TGTGCCAGCAGCCCGGGAGGGCACACCTACGAGCAGTACTTC
CASSPGGHTYEQYF
>TRBV5-3|NA|TRBJ2-6|few
TGTGCCAGAAGCTTGGGGAGCTCTGGGGCCAACGTCCTGACTTTC
CARSLGSSGANVLTF
>TRBV27|TRBD2|TRBJ2-1|NA
TGTGCCAGCGCCACTAGCGGCAGACGGGAGCAGTTCTTC
CASATSGRREQFF
>TRBV5-1|NA|TRBJ1-1|NA
TGCGCCAGCAGCCTCACGGGGGGGAACACTGAAGCTTTCTTT
CASSLTGGNTEAFF
>TRBV27|TRBD1|TRBJ1-3|few
TGTGCCAGCAGTTTTTCGGGACAGGTTGGAAACACCATATATTTT
CASSFSGQVGNTIYF
>TRBV5-1|NA|TRBJ1-2|NA
TGCGCCAGCAGCCGCACCGCCGGAGATGGCTACACCTTC
CASSRTAGDGYTF
>TRBV25-1|TRBD2|TRBJ2-3|NA
TGTGCCAGTTCTCCGGGACTAGCGGTTAGCACAGATACGCAGTATTTT
CASSPGLAVSTDTQYF
>TRBV13|TRBD1|TRBJ2-5|NA
TGTGCCAGCAGCGGTAGGACAGGTCTCTCCCAAGAGACCCAGTACTTC
CASSGRTGLSQETQYF
>TRBV2|TRBD1|TRBJ1-1|few
TGTGCCAGCAGTCCGGACAGGATGAACACTGAAGCTTTCTTT
CASSPDRMNTEAFF
>TRBV4-3|TRBD2|TRBJ2-7|NA
TGCGCCAGCAGCCAAGACGGGCGGGAGGGCCTCGACGAGCAGTACTTC
CASSQDGREGLDEQYF
>TRBV28|NA|TRBJ1-5|few
TGTGCCAGCAGTTTGGCAGGGTCGGGTCAGCCCCAGCATTTT
CASSLAGSGQPQHF
>TRBV28|TRBD2|TRBJ2-1|few
TGTGCCAGCAGTTCGGGAGGCCAAGTGCGGGAGGCCTACAATGAGCAGTTCTTC
CASSSGGQVREAYNEQFF
>TRBV12-5|NA|TRBJ2-2|NA
TGTGCTAGTGGTTTGGGGCAGGGAGGCAGGGGGTCCGGGGAGCTGTTTTTT
CASGLGQGGRGSGELFF
>TRBV7-2|TRBD2|TRBJ2-2|NA
TGTGCCAGCAGACGACTAGCGGGAGGGCAGGGCGGGGAGCTGTTTTTT
CASRRLAGGQGGELFF
>TRBV12-2|NA|TRBJ2-5|few
TGTGCAAGTCGCTTAGCCGAAGAGCCCTATGAGACCCAGTACTTC
CASRLAEEPYETQYF
>TRBV6-5|TRBD1|TRBJ1-6|few
TGTGCCAGCCGCTCCGGGACAGGGACCGGTTCACCCCTCCACTTT
CASRSGTGTGSPLHF
>TRBV25-1|NA|TRBJ1-5|few
TGTGCCAGCAGTGTGGGCCTTACCAATCAGCCCCAGCATTTT
CASSVGLTNQPQHF
>TRBV27|NA|TRBJ2-1|few
TGTGCCAGCAGTTCCTTGGGGGCGGGAGCCTACAATGAGCAGTTCTTC
CASSSLGAGAYNEQFF
>TRBV28|NA|TRBJ1-6|few
TGTGCCAGCAGGGGGGGGACAACCGTTTCACCCCTCCACTTT
CASRGGTTVSPLHF
>TRBV28|TRBD2|TRBJ2-3|NA
TGTGCCAGCAGTTCTCTACTAGCGGAGGCGCCCACCACAGATACGCAGTATTTT
CASSSLLAEAPTTDTQYF
>TRBV6-1|TRBD1|TRBJ2-7|NA
TGTGCCAGCAGAGGGACAGGCTCCTACGAGCAGTACTTC
CASRGTGSYEQYF